This TCR beta chain was profiled in a study of blood T cell repertoires in COVID-19. Study-wide background: There were acute and convalescent COVID-19 samples, and they came from the United States, Italy and Spain.

Across 20 to 25 US areas, participants ranged in age from about 18 to 89 years. Recovered Cohort 3 donors showed two negative PCRs, clearance, or symptom resolution. V lost 7 bases to trimming and J lost 2 bases; unmatched junction nucleotides: 9. Per the germline V gene, CDR1 is GTSNPN and CDR2 is SVGIG (reference sequence). This CDR3 region has 14 residues. This clone has just a few counts. In the original workflow: For nucleated cells, counts were estimated from reference gene primer amplification. The table came from immunoSEQ multiplex PCR; TCRdb's copy has only in-frame clones and leaves some out. V and J calls and clone size are as listed in that table; D and trimming were resolved from the DNA. The sample has about 480,000 clones, around 87% seen once.

The clonotype comes from a middle-aged woman who had recovered from COVID-19. What was sequenced was PBMCs or T cells enriched from blood (not recorded which). The chain is built from TRBV30 and TRBJ2-5; 8 bases match TRBD1. CDR3 bases: TGTGCCTCCGCAGGGGGCGGCCCTCAAGAGACCCAGTACTTC. The encoded protein is CASAGGGPQETQYF.